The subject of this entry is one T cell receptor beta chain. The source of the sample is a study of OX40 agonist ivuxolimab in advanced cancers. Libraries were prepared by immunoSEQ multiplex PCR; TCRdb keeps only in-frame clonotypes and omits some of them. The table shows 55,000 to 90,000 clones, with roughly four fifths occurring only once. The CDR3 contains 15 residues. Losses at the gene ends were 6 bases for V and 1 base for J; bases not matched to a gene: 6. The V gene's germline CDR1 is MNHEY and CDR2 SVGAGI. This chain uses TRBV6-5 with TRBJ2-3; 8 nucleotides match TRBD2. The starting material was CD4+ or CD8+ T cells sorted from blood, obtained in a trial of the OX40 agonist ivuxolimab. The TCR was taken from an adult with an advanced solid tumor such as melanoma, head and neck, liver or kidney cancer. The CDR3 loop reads CASRTTSGGTDTQYF. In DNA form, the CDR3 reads TGTGCCAGCAGAACTACTAGCGGAGGCACAGATACGCAGTATTTT.